This T cell receptor (beta chain) emerged from a study of OX40 agonist ivuxolimab in advanced cancers. Study-wide context: Patients' therapy was ivuxolimab, an antibody that acts as an agonist of OX40 (CD134). Patients receiving dose escalation had hepatocellular carcinoma, melanoma, renal cell or head and neck cancer.

TCRdb's table, derived via immunoSEQ multiplex PCR, lists solely in-frame clones and lacks some. This table has about 93,000 clones, under 95% appearing once. With respect to this clone: As yet, its antigen is unknown.

Germline lookup yields CDR1 LNHDA and CDR2 SQIVND (reference sequence). The CDR3 covers 15 residues. The germline V and J ends were trimmed by 4 bases and 0 bases, with 12 bases remaining between them. Whole-study findings and limits: The mean number of expanded clones was higher in CD8+ T cells than in CD4+. Expanded peripheral T cell antigen specificity was not determined.

This specimen was CD4+ or CD8+ T cells sorted from blood, taken in a trial of the OX40 agonist ivuxolimab. The V gene is TRBV19, the J gene TRBJ1-2, with TRBD1 as a possible D gene (6 bases). This receptor was taken from an adult with an advanced solid tumor such as melanoma, head and neck, liver or kidney cancer. The CDR3 here is CASSRWTDTNYGYTF. The CDR3 bases are TGTGCCAGTAGTAGATGGACAGATACTAACTATGGCTACACCTTC.